These T cell receptor beta chains were read from a single sample in a study of control samples from healthy donors and cancer patients. Using immunoSEQ multiplex PCR, the repertoire was profiled, and TCRdb retains in-frame clones only, with some absent. The sample records some 80,000 clones, around 90% being singletons. The sample comprised PBMCs. The receptors were gathered from a woman in her fifties or sixties with head and neck cancer. Both conserved end residues are part of each CDR3. D genes are given only for firm matches. Size values are once, few and many counts, or a class for expanded clones, and some rows have none.

j_call v_call clone_size d_call cdr3_aa cdr3_nt
TRBJ2-7 TRBV29-1 few TRBD2 CSVGMSSGRYEQYF TGCAGCGTTGGTATGAGCAGCGGGAGGTACGAGCAGTACTTC
TRBJ2-7 TRBV19 - TRBD1 CASKPAGQDSYEQYF TGTGCCAGTAAGCCCGCAGGACAGGATTCGTACGAGCAGTACTTC
TRBJ2-3 TRBV5-1 - TRBD2 CASSLGRRTSGNHEDTQYF TGCGCCAGCAGCTTGGGCCGACGGACTAGCGGGAATCATGAAGATACGCAGTATTTT
TRBJ2-7 TRBV5-6 - TRBD2 CASSLPFSGTSGPVTEQYF TGTGCCAGCAGCTTGCCCTTTTCTGGGACTAGCGGTCCCGTCACGGAGCAGTACTTC
TRBJ1-6 TRBV27 - - CASSLSIGGGTHSPLHF TGTGCCAGCAGTTTATCGATTGGTGGGGGGACTCACTCACCCCTCCACTTT
TRBJ1-1 TRBV6-6 once TRBD1 CASSGTGGEGEAFF TGTGCCAGCAGCGGGACAGGGGGCGAAGGTGAAGCTTTCTTT
TRBJ1-3 TRBV30 - - CAWFERGQSGNTIYF TGTGCCTGGTTCGAAAGGGGACAATCTGGAAACACCATATATTTT
TRBJ2-1 TRBV14 once - CASSQVGGWEVEQFF TGTGCCAGCAGCCAGGTTGGCGGGTGGGAGGTTGAGCAGTTCTTC
TRBJ1-1 TRBV2 - - CASSPQGGRGGTEAFF TGTGCCAGCAGCCCACAAGGGGGGCGCGGGGGAACTGAAGCTTTCTTT
TRBJ2-5 TRBV6-5 - - CASSYSRQNQETQYF TGTGCCAGCAGTTACTCAAGACAGAACCAAGAGACCCAGTACTTC
TRBJ2-7 TRBV28 - - CASSRGTIYEQYF TGTGCCAGCAGCCGGGGGACCATCTACGAGCAGTACTTC
TRBJ2-7 TRBV28 - - CASRPVTGLVYEQYF TGTGCCAGCAGACCAGTAACAGGATTAGTCTACGAGCAGTACTTC
TRBJ2-1 TRBV11-3 few - CASSLGPTRNEQFF TGTGCCAGCAGTCTGGGTCCCACTAGGAATGAGCAGTTCTTC
TRBJ2-3 TRBV4-1 - - CASSQDDTDGDTQYF TGCGCCAGCAGCCAAGATGACACCGATGGAGATACGCAGTATTTT
TRBJ2-7 TRBV4-1 - TRBD2 CASSQEPGLADSYEQYF TGCGCCAGCAGCCAAGAACCGGGACTAGCGGACTCCTACGAGCAGTACTTC